This TCR beta chain comes out of a study of T cells after yellow fever vaccination. Study at large: With SMART-Seq v4 Ultra Low Input, the fractions containing low cell numbers were prepared. Whole-study results and caveats: Repertoires sorted by FACS could include abundant clonotypes that are contaminants from the bulk population. Booster samples showed a return of most primary-vaccination clones (approximately 96% CD4, around 88% CD8).

Concerning this clonotype: Its antigen is still unknown.

Template switching with 5'RACE generated the TCR cDNA and added a universal primer site and UMIs. Each CDR3 protein is one row after TCRdb ran MiXCR on the 5' RACE reads. Of roughly 300,000 distinct CDR3 sequences in the sample, around 6.8% were seen once. The length of the CDR3 is 15 residues. Germline V CDR1 and CDR2: KGHDR, SFDVKD. Unmatched junction bases numbered 6, after V lost 5 bases and J lost 3 bases. This TCR was sampled from a man aged 18 to 30 who received the YFV17D yellow fever vaccine. The sample here was PBMCs, taken around 45 days after the first yellow fever vaccination. V and J are TRBV24-1 and TRBJ2-3; TRBD1 matches at 8 bases. The CDR3 nucleotides read TGTGCCACCAGTGCGGACAGGGACGGGACAGATACGCAGTATTTT. Residues: CATSADRDGTDTQYF.